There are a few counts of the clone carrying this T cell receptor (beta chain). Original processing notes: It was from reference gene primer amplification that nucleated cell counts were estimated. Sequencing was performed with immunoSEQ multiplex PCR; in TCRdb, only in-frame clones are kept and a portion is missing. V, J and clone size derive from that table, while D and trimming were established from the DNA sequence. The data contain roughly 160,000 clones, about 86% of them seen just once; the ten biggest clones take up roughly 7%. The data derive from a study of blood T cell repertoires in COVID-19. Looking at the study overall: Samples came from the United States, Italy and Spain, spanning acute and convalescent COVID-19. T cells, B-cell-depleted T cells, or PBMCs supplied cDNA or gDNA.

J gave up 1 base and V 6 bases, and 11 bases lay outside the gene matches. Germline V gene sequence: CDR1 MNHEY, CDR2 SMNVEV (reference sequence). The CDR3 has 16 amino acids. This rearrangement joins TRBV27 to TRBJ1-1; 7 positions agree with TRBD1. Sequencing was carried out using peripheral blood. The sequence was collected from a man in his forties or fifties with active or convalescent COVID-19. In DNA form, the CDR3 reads TGTGCCAGCAGGGAATTTTCCGGGACAGAGAACACTGAAGCTTTCTTT. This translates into CASREFSGTENTEAFF.